These 22 T cell receptor beta chains were sequenced from one sample in a study of sequential checkpoint blockade in melanoma. Sequencing was performed with immunoSEQ multiplex PCR; in TCRdb, only in-frame clones are kept and a portion is missing. The table lists some 10,000 clones, around 78% of them singletons, with 35% to 45% in the top ten. The treatment was: randomized to nivolumab then ipilimumab (arm A) or the reverse (arm B). The sequenced sample was CD8+ T cells sorted from blood (inferred from file names), obtained from a patient given nivolumab and ipilimumab in sequence. Every receptor here comes from a human donor with melanoma.

The V and J genes are TRBV6-1 and TRBJ2-3; 8 bases are a match to TRBD2. CDR1 and CDR2 from the germline V gene are MNHNS and SASEGT. The CDR3 is 15 amino acids. V gave up 3 bases and J gave up 0 bases; unmatched junction bases: 2. The CDR3 nucleotides are TGTGCCAGCAGTGATGCTAGCGGGAGCACAGATACGCAGTATTTT. It translates to CASSDASGSTDTQYF.

The genes are TRBV27 and TRBJ2-7; D gene unclear. This CDR3 has 14 residues. The germline V gene encodes CDR1 MNHEY and CDR2 SMNVEV (reference sequence). Trimming removed 3 bases from V and 2 bases from J, with 11 bases in between. The CDR3 bases are TGTGCCAGCAGTTTGGGCAGAGCAACCTACGAGCAGTACTTC. Amino acid sequence: CASSLGRATYEQYF.

J is TRBJ1-1 and V is TRBV10-3; a possible D gene is TRBD1 (5 bases). CDR3 length equals 14 residues. V was pared by 2 bases and J by 5 bases, with 12 bases between. Germline V gene data show CDR1 as ENHRY and CDR2 as SYGVKD. CDR3 region: CAISETGGNTEAFF. The CDR3 nucleotides are TGTGCCATCAGTGAGACCGGGGGGAATACTGAAGCTTTCTTT.

V is TRBV29-1 and J is TRBJ1-2; a possible D gene is TRBD1 (6 bases). Germline lookup yields CDR1 SQVTM and CDR2 ANQGSEA. CDR3 length: 15 amino acids. CDR3 bases: TGCGCCTTTATGGGGGGGCCTCACGTTAACTATGGCTACACCTTC. It specifies CAFMGGPHVNYGYTF. Based on the CDR3 plus reference TRBV29-1 and TRBJ1-2, the full variable domain is SAVISQKPSRDICQRGTSLTIQCQVDSQVTMMFWYRQQPGQSLTLIATANQGSEATYESGFVIDKFPISRPNLTFSTLTVSNMSPEDSSIYLCAFMGGPHVNYGYTFGSGTRLTVV.

This clone was seen a few times. This chain joins TRBV6-4 and TRBJ2-7, with 9 nucleotides matching TRBD1. Germline CDR1 and CDR2: MRHNA and SNTAGT. J lost 6 bases, V lost 6 bases, and 9 bases had no gene match. CDR3 length equals 14 residues. Written as DNA, the CDR3 is TGTGCCAGCAGAGCCGGGACAGGGACCGGCGAGCAGTACTTC. It codes for CASRAGTGTGEQYF.

The gene calls are TRBV7-9 and TRBJ2-7, with TRBD1 identical over 9 bases. This CDR3 has 15 amino acids. The V and J ends lost 3 bases and 2 bases, in that order; junction bases with no gene match: 5. Germline values: CDR1 SEHNR, CDR2 FQNEAQ (reference sequence). CDR3 DNA: TGTGCCAGCAGCTTCCCCGGGACAGGGACCTACGAGCAGTACTTC. This encodes CASSFPGTGTYEQYF.

This clone was seen just once. The J gene is TRBJ2-1, the V gene TRBV6-6; D may be TRBD1 (5 bases). The CDR3 is made up of 15 amino acids. Germline V gene sequence: CDR1 MNHNY, CDR2 SVGAGI (reference sequence). Trimming cost V 2 bases and J 4 bases, with 12 bases left between them. CDR3 protein: CASSYVTGEYNEQFF. For the CDR3, the DNA is TGTGCCAGCAGTTACGTCACAGGAGAGTACAATGAGCAGTTCTTC.

The chain couples TRBV19 to TRBJ2-2; tentatively, D is TRBD1 (5 bases). From germline, CDR1 is LNHDA and CDR2 SQIVND (reference sequence). Deletions cut 2 bases from V and 7 bases from J, with 20 bases between. The CDR3 length is 17 residues. The CDR3 coding sequence is TGTGCCAGTAGTATACCCATATTCAGGGTATCGGGCGGGGAGCTGTTTTTT. Translated: CASSIPIFRVSGGELFF.

The V gene is TRBV29-1, the J gene TRBJ1-2; 10 nucleotides align to TRBD1. Per the germline V gene, CDR1 is SQVTM and CDR2 is ANQGSEA. The CDR3 extends over 13 amino acids. After removal of 6 bases from V and 4 bases from J, the junction contained 5 bases not matched to a gene. The chain's CDR3 is CSVLGQGVYGYTF. The CDR3 nucleotides read TGCAGCGTCCTAGGACAGGGGGTCTATGGCTACACCTTC.

Notes on this clone: One end of the junction varies from germline; a read error may be responsible. Other DNA sequences in the sample encode the same CDR3. J is TRBJ1-5 and V is TRBV7-9, with D possibly being TRBD1 (6 bases). Germline loops: CDR1 SEHNR, CDR2 FQNEAQ (reference sequence). This CDR3 contains 13 residues. The CDR3 DNA reads TGTGCCAGCAACGGGGGGCCGAATCAGCCCCAGCACTTT. As protein: CASNGGPNQPQHF.

This clone was recorded once. The gene calls are TRBV7-8 and TRBJ1-5; D may be TRBD1 (5 bases). There are 17 residues in the CDR3. V shed 1 base and J shed 1 base, with 14 bases lying between them. The germline V gene encodes CDR1 SGHVS and CDR2 FQNEAQ. In nucleotides, the CDR3 is TGTGCCAGCAGCTTAGAACAAGCAGGGTGGAGCAATCAGCCCCAGCATTTT. Translation gives CASSLEQAGWSNQPQHF.

The chain recombines TRBV2 with TRBJ1-1; 7 bases are a match to TRBD1. Losses at the gene ends were 1 base for V and 0 bases for J; bases not matched to a gene: 11. Germline V gene data show CDR1 as SNHLY and CDR2 as FYNNEI. The length of the CDR3 is 18 residues. The CDR3 region has the DNA TGTGCCAGCAGTGAAGGGATCGGCAGGGGGAGGATGAACACTGAAGCTTTCTTT. Encoded protein: CASSEGIGRGRMNTEAFF.

This chain connects TRBV27 to TRBJ2-2; TRBD2 might be the D (5 bases). CDR1 and CDR2 from the germline V gene are MNHEY and SMNVEV (reference sequence). Trimming removed 5 bases from V and 7 bases from J, with 20 bases in between. The CDR3 loop spans 16 amino acids. DNA for the CDR3: TGTGCCAGCAGTACCTGGGCTAGTCGGGCGGGCGGGGAGCTGTTTTTT. This codes for CASSTWASRAGGELFF.

J is TRBJ2-1 and V is TRBV5-4, with 11 nucleotides matching TRBD2. The CDR3 has 15 residues. Germline lookup yields CDR1 SGHNT and CDR2 YYREEE (reference sequence). Unmatched junction bases numbered 2, after V lost 4 bases and J lost 2 bases. The CDR3 DNA follows: TGTGCCAGCAGCCCGGGACTAGCGGCCTACAATGAGCAGTTCTTC. Translating it yields CASSPGLAAYNEQFF.

The V gene is TRBV19, the J gene TRBJ1-2; 8 nucleotides line up with TRBD1. The germline V gene encodes CDR1 LNHDA and CDR2 SQIVND (reference sequence). CDR3 size: 13 residues. V lost 8 bases to trimming and J lost 8 bases; unmatched junction nucleotides: 10. Here the CDR3 reads CASSGGLRWGYTF. The CDR3 DNA reads as TGTGCCAGTTCAGGGGGCCTTCGTTGGGGCTACACCTTC.

The rearrangement uses TRBV23-1 and TRBJ2-7, with TRBD1 as a possible D gene (6 bases). TRBV23-1 is filed as an ORF, its function uncertain. Trimming removed 1 base from V and 5 bases from J, with 15 bases in between. The CDR3 is 15 residues long. The CDR3 DNA reads TGCGCCAGCAGTCAATTTCGGCAGGGGCCCAACGAGCAGTACTTC. Translation: CASSQFRQGPNEQYF.

The chain joins TRBV4-3 to TRBJ2-6, with D maybe TRBD2 (5 bases). This CDR3 comprises 14 residues. Germline V CDR1 and CDR2: LGHNA, YSLEER. The V gene lost 0 bases and the J gene lost 13 bases, with 13 bases spanning the gap. The CDR3 DNA reads as TGCGCCAGCAGCCAAGATGAGGAGGTGAGGGTCCTGACTTTC. Protein sequence: CASSQDEEVRVLTF.

This clone was picked up a small number of times. The chain recombines TRBV15 with TRBJ1-1; D remains unclear. Trimming left V 5 bases short and J 11 bases short, with 15 bases between. The CDR3 sequence is 12 residues long. CDR1 is LNHNV, CDR2 YYDKDF, per germline (reference sequence). The CDR3 reads CATSGFGGLAFF. CDR3 nucleotides: TGTGCCACCAGCGGTTTTGGAGGACTCGCTTTCTTT. Based on the CDR3 plus reference TRBV15 and TRBJ1-1, the full variable domain is DAMVIQNPRYQVTQFGKPVTLSCSQTLNHNVMYWYQQKSSQAPKLLFHYYDKDFNNEADTPDNFQSRRPNTSFCFLDIRSPGLGDTAMYLCATSGFGGLAFFGQGTRLTVV.

The J gene is TRBJ2-3, the V gene TRBV7-9; 7 bases line up with TRBD1. Germline lookup yields CDR1 SEHNR and CDR2 FQNEAQ (reference sequence). V shed 5 bases and J 2 bases; nucleotides not matched to a gene: 10. This CDR3 has 16 amino acids. CDR3 loop: CASSVTRDRNTDTQYF. CDR3 sequence (DNA): TGTGCCAGCAGCGTAACCCGGGACAGAAACACAGATACGCAGTATTTT.

V gene TRBV7-2 combines with J gene TRBJ1-2; 7 positions agree with TRBD1. With V trimmed by 1 base and J by 2 bases, 7 bases remained unmatched. CDR1 is SGHTA, CDR2 FQGNSA, per germline. This CDR3 has 16 residues. CDR3 amino acids: CASSLVSPGGNYGYTF. In nucleotides, the CDR3 is TGTGCCAGCAGCTTAGTAAGCCCAGGGGGGAACTATGGCTACACCTTC.

This clone was detected only a few times. The V call is TRBV5-6, the J call TRBJ2-7; 9 positions match TRBD2. Trimming took 4 bases from V and 2 from J; bases not matched to a gene: 7. Germline V CDR1 and CDR2: SGHDT, YYEEEE. The CDR3 is made up of 15 amino acids. The CDR3 DNA sequence: TGTGCCAGCAGCCAACGGATAGCGGGAGCCTACGAGCAGTACTTC. The encoded protein is CASSQRIAGAYEQYF.

J is TRBJ2-6 and V is TRBV18, with 7 bases lining up with TRBD2. The CDR3 is 19 amino acids. V was pared by 3 bases and J by 0 bases, with 11 bases of the junction left unmatched. Germline loops: CDR1 KGHSH, CDR2 LQKENI. The CDR3 reads CASSPFGGGQSSGANVLTF. In nucleotides, the CDR3 is TGTGCCAGCTCACCCTTCGGCGGGGGTCAGAGCTCTGGGGCCAACGTCCTGACTTTC.